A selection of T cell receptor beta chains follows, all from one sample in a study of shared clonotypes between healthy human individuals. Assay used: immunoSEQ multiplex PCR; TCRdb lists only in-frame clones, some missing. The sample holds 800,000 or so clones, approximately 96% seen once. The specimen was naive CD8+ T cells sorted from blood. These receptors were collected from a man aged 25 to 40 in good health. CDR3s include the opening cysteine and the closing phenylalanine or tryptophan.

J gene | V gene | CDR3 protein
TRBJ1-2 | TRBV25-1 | CASTTGKGGYTF
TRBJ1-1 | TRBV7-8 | CASSPADSMNTEAFF
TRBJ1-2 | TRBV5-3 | CARSSSKRSRYTF
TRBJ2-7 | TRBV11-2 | CASSYGWRDTSLSSYEQYF
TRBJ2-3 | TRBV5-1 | CASPNLGMENTDTQYF
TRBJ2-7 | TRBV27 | CASSLGPSYEQYF
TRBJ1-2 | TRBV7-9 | CASSGLDSSEAYGYTF
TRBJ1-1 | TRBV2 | CASFSGTANTEAFF
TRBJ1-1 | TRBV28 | CASSPPRVSRTEAFF
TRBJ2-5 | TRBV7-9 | CASRPLPGQGQETQYF
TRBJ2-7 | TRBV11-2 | CASSPASGTRYYEQYF
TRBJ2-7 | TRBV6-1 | CASAGGEQYF
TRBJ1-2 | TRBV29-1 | CSVEDRSYYGYTF
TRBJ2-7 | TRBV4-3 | CASSQGISGISYEQYF
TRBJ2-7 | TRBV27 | CASSLKGLGTYEQYF
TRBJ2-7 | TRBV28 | CASGQSYEQYF
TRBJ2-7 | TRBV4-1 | CASSRGQFDEQYF
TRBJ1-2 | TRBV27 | CASSLRTSNYGYTF
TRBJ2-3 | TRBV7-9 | CASSSTQGALDTQYF
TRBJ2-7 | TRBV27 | CASSYATGGEQYF
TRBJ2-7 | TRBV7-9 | CASSLQPGYLDEQYF
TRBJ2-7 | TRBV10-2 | CASSDARDEQYF
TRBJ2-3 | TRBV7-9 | CAENYLAEADTDTQYF
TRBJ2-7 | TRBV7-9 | CASSLGGQSYEQYF
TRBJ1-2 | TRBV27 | CASSLDRRYGYTF
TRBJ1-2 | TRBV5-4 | CASSPSNYGYTF
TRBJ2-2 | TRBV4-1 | CASSQAPGRGITGELFF
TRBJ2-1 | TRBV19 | CASSPYGRSTSYNEQFF
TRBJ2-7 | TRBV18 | CASWGRETYEQYF
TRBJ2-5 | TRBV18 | CASSPGQETQYF
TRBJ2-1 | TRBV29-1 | CRDPLRDRGGSEQFF